The 29 T cell receptor beta chains in this list originate from one sample, sequenced in a study of T cells expressing NK-cell markers. TCRdb re-called the 5' RACE reads and gives one entry per CDR3 protein, without DNA. There are 550,000 to 600,000 distinct CDR3 sequences in the sample, with approximately 3.6% held by the top ten. The sequenced sample was blood T cells: a sorted CD56 or NKG2C T cell subset, CD4+ or CD8+ T cells, or bulk PBMC T cells (not recorded which). The receptors were sampled from a man between 18 and 35 years old in good health.

V and J are TRBV3-1 and TRBJ2-1. Germline V gives CDR1 LGHDT, CDR2 YNNKEL (reference sequence). The CDR3 length is 18 residues. CDR3 sequence reads: CASSQDSASGLSYNEQFF.

The rearrangement joins TRBV5-5 to TRBJ1-1; TCRdb outputs TRBD1, but without DNA this stays unchecked. Germline values: CDR1 SGHKS, CDR2 YYEKEE (reference sequence). The CDR3 runs to 15 residues. CDR3 in amino acids: CASSFRTATNTEAFF.

The chain employs TRBV10-3 and TRBJ2-3; TCRdb gives TRBD1 as the D gene, but with no DNA this cannot be confirmed. Germline V lookup: CDR1 ENHRY, CDR2 SYGVKD. The CDR3 runs to 16 residues. The CDR3 region is CAISGGLTKGTDTQYF.

The rearrangement joins TRBV7-3 to TRBJ2-5; the TCRdb call, TRBD2, lacks DNA for checking. The germline CDR1 and CDR2 sequences are SGHTA and FQGTGA. The CDR3 has 16 residues. The CDR3 loop is CASSLTGGLSQETQYF. Filled out from reference TRBV7-3 and TRBJ2-5, the complete variable domain reads GAGVSQTPSNKVTEKGKYVELRCDPISGHTALYWYRQSLGQGPEFLIYFQGTGAADDSGLPNDRFFAVRPEGSVSTLKIQRTERGDSAVYLCASSLTGGLSQETQYFGPGTRLLVL.

The rearrangement uses TRBV28 and TRBJ2-7; as DNA is missing, the TRBD1 call by TCRdb cannot be tested. The CDR3 covers 14 residues. The germline CDR1 and CDR2 sequences are MDHEN and SYDVKM. The CDR3 sequence is CASSGQGALYEQYF.

The chain links TRBV15 to TRBJ1-2; TCRdb names TRBD1, which stays unverified in the absence of DNA. CDR3 size: 14 residues. Germline-derived CDR1 and CDR2 are LNHNV and YYDKDF (reference sequence). CDR3 amino acids: CATSRGTLLYGYTF. The complete variable domain, with remaining parts taken from reference TRBV15 and TRBJ1-2, reads DAMVIQNPRYQVTQFGKPVTLSCSQTLNHNVMYWYQQKSSQAPKLLFHYYDKDFNNEADTPDNFQSRRPNTSFCFLDIRSPGLGDTAMYLCATSRGTLLYGYTFGSGTRLTVV.

This chain uses TRBV11-2 with TRBJ1-3. Germline-derived CDR1 and CDR2 are SGHAT and FQNNGV. This CDR3 comprises 17 residues. The chain's CDR3 is CASSLDPVWGSGNTIYF.

V usage is TRBV5-5 and J usage is TRBJ2-5; TCRdb proposes TRBD1, but this gene call is untestable without DNA. CDR3 length: 13 amino acids. Germline CDR1 SGHKS, CDR2 YYEKEE (reference sequence). CDR3 amino acids: CASSLGQLETQYF.

The chain employs TRBV29-1 and TRBJ2-3; TCRdb lists TRBD1, though no DNA is available to test this call. This CDR3 has 12 amino acids. Germline V gene lookup returns CDR1 SQVTM and CDR2 ANQGSEA. Here the CDR3 reads CSPKGLVDTQYF.

The J gene is TRBJ2-1, the V gene TRBV19; the TCRdb D gene call, TRBD1, has no DNA to confirm it. The CDR3 runs 14 residues. Looked up from germline, CDR1 is LNHDA and CDR2 is SQIVND (reference sequence). This CDR3 is CASSRPGQYNEQFF.

The J gene is TRBJ1-5, the V gene TRBV12-3 or TRBV12-4; TCRdb picks TRBD1, but there is no DNA to check that call. The CDR3 totals 15 residues. CDR3 protein: CASREDILQGQPQHF.

This sequence joins TRBV9 and TRBJ2-4; TCRdb gives TRBD1 as the D gene, but with no DNA this cannot be confirmed. The CDR3 contains 15 residues. Per germline, CDR1 SGDLS and CDR2 YYNGEE. CDR3: CASNTGGMAKNIQYF.

The chain carries TRBV6-5 and TRBJ2-7; the D gene TCRdb calls, TRBD1, cannot be checked with no DNA. This CDR3 has 12 residues. The germline gives CDR1 MNHEY, CDR2 SVGAGI. CDR3 amino acids: CASRDRVDEQYF.

This chain links TRBV4-2 with TRBJ2-2; checking the TCRdb D call of TRBD1 is not possible without DNA. Germline V gives CDR1 LGHNA, CDR2 YNFKEQ. The CDR3 is made up of 14 amino acids. This CDR3 reads CASSRTGSAGELFF.

The chain couples TRBV29-1 to TRBJ2-6; TCRdb calls TRBD2, which cannot be checked without DNA. From germline, CDR1 is SQVTM and CDR2 ANQGSEA. CDR3 size: 21 residues. This chain's CDR3 is CSVEDPYKLAGGFSGANVLTF.

V gene TRBV7-3 combines with J gene TRBJ1-1; TCRdb lists TRBD1, though no DNA is available to test this call. CDR3 length: 14 amino acids. The germline gives CDR1 SGHTA, CDR2 FQGTGA. CDR3 loop: CASSPDSMNTEAFF. The full variable domain, with the rest looked up from reference TRBV7-3 and TRBJ1-1, is GAGVSQTPSNKVTEKGKYVELRCDPISGHTALYWYRQSLGQGPEFLIYFQGTGAADDSGLPNDRFFAVRPEGSVSTLKIQRTERGDSAVYLCASSPDSMNTEAFFGQGTRLTVV.

The chain couples TRBV3-1 to TRBJ2-1; no DNA is available, so the TRBD1 call from TCRdb remains unchecked. The CDR3 extends over 16 amino acids. The V gene's germline CDR1 is LGHDT and CDR2 YNNKEL (reference sequence). CDR3 residues: CASSQVREPSYNEQFF.

The chain uses TRBV2 and TRBJ2-2; TCRdb proposes TRBD2, but this gene call is untestable without DNA. The CDR3 length is 16 residues. Per germline, CDR1 SNHLY and CDR2 FYNNEI. The CDR3 spells CASRIWGGRPTGELFF. Variable domain in full (rest from reference TRBV2 and TRBJ2-2): EPEVTQTPSHQVTQMGQEVILRCVPISNHLYFYWYRQILGQKVEFLVSFYNNEISEKSEIFDDQFSVERPDGSNFTLKIRSTKLEDSAMYFCASRIWGGRPTGELFFGEGSRLTVL.

The gene calls are TRBV5-5 and TRBJ2-1; with no DNA, the TCRdb D assignment of TRBD2 cannot be verified. Germline CDR1 and CDR2: SGHKS and YYEKEE (reference sequence). CDR3 length: 17 residues. The CDR3 loop reads CASSLMTGTRGPGEQFF.

V and J are TRBV25-1 and TRBJ2-3. Germline V gene sequence: CDR1 MGHDK, CDR2 SYGVNS. This CDR3 has 12 residues. The chain's CDR3 is CASSDLRDTQYF.

This CDR3 is CASSQDGRGLNYGYTF. V gene TRBV3-1 combines with J gene TRBJ1-2; without DNA, the TCRdb call of TRBD1 cannot be checked. The V gene's germline CDR1 is LGHDT and CDR2 YNNKEL (reference sequence). There are 16 residues in the CDR3.

V gene TRBV7-3 combines with J gene TRBJ2-7; TCRdb indicates TRBD1, and absent DNA this call remains unverified. CDR1 and CDR2 from the germline V gene are SGHTA and FQGTGA. The CDR3 loop spans 14 amino acids. The CDR3 sequence is CASSPSGTGREQYF.

This chain uses TRBV11-2 with TRBJ2-1; TCRdb lists TRBD2, though no DNA is available to test this call. The CDR3 extends over 15 amino acids. The germline gives CDR1 SGHAT, CDR2 FQNNGV. The CDR3 reads CASSLETRNYNEQFF.

V gene TRBV12-3 or TRBV12-4 combines with J gene TRBJ1-1. This CDR3 region has 12 residues. The CDR3 here is CASSPAGSRAFF.

The chain couples TRBV24-1 to TRBJ2-1; TCRdb's D call of TRBD2 is untestable without DNA. Germline CDR1 and CDR2: KGHDR and SFDVKD. The CDR3 is made up of 16 amino acids. CDR3 residues: CATSDLAGTSGNEQFF.

This rearrangement joins TRBV16 to TRBJ2-2; TCRdb's D call of TRBD2 is untestable without DNA. Germline V gene data show CDR1 as KGHSY and CDR2 as FQNENV. This CDR3 region has 15 residues. This CDR3 reads CASRRPRDDTGELFF.

The gene calls are TRBV27 and TRBJ2-7; lacking DNA, the TRBD1 call made by TCRdb goes unchecked. The CDR3 consists of 15 residues. Germline-derived CDR1 and CDR2 are MNHEY and SMNVEV (reference sequence). This CDR3 reads CASSFLPGQANEQYF.

The chain is built from TRBV3-1 and TRBJ2-1; TCRdb's assignment of TRBD1 cannot be checked, as there is no DNA. CDR1 LGHDT and CDR2 YNNKEL come from the germline V gene (reference sequence). This CDR3 is 16 amino acids long. CDR3 residues: CASSQGQESSYNEQFF.

The V call is TRBV7-6, the J call TRBJ2-2; TCRdb's D call, TRBD2, is unchecked because there is no DNA. CDR3 size: 19 residues. The V gene's germline CDR1 is SGHVS and CDR2 FNYEAQ. This CDR3 reads CASSLAFPGLAVTDGELFF.